Listed below are T cell receptor beta chains from one sample, sequenced in a study of cytomegalovirus exposure and HLA in healthy donors. TCRdb keeps only in-frame clones here, not all; method: immunoSEQ multiplex PCR. This repertoire shows some 120,000 clones, under 80% found once; its top ten account for less than 15%. Sequencing used PBMCs. All receptors derive from a woman between 55 and 75 years old in good health and CMV-seropositive. The CDR3 runs from the conserved cysteine through the conserved F or W. D genes are given only for firm matches.

>TRBJ1-2|TRBD1|TRBV7-9
CASKPQPGQGANYGYTF
>TRBJ2-3|-|TRBV5-1
CASSLGQNTDTQYF
>TRBJ2-2|TRBD1|TRBV9
CASSPWTGENTGELFF
>TRBJ2-3|-|TRBV18
CASSSGGKEAGTSTDTQYF
>TRBJ2-1|-|TRBV4-2
CASSPLAPHEQFF
>TRBJ1-1|-|TRBV10-3
CAISTGNTEAFF
>TRBJ2-7|TRBD2|TRBV10-3
CAISWTSGRASRSDTDYEQYF
>TRBJ2-5|-|TRBV11-1
CASSPARGQETQYF
>TRBJ1-5|TRBD1|TRBV4-2
CASSPTDRNNQPQHF
>TRBJ2-5|TRBD1|TRBV7-2
CASSFLTGLQETQYF
>TRBJ2-3|-|TRBV19
CASSTRGAFTDTQYF
>TRBJ2-2|TRBD1|TRBV30
CAWTFPGTGVRTGELFF
>TRBJ1-4|-|TRBV4-3
CASSQDAEGNEKLFF
>TRBJ1-1|-|TRBV7-9
CASRGEGKNTEAFF
>TRBJ1-6|TRBD1|TRBV30
CAWSKEGGAGNSPLHF
>TRBJ2-2|-|TRBV7-8
CASSTGTIQEFNTGELFF
>TRBJ2-7|-|TRBV27
CASRGGGLVGQGSYEQYF
>TRBJ2-3|TRBD1|TRBV18
CASSPSGTASTDTQYF
>TRBJ1-2|-|TRBV11-2
CASSLNQDRNYGYTF
>TRBJ1-5|-|TRBV7-8
CASSQRSEANQPQHF
>TRBJ2-3|TRBD2|TRBV9
CASSVLLAGGTDTQYF
>TRBJ2-7|TRBD1|TRBV6-5
CASSRRQGVYEQYF
>TRBJ1-3|TRBD1|TRBV5-6
CASSSMDRNSGNTIYF
>TRBJ2-6|TRBD2|TRBV4-3
CASSQDTGGSGANVLTF
>TRBJ1-6|-|TRBV6-6
CASRLEGDSPLHF
>TRBJ1-2|TRBD1|TRBV27
CASSERVRTGPYGYTF
>TRBJ1-6|-|TRBV6-4
CASSEDGGSSPLHF
>TRBJ1-1|-|TRBV5-1
CASSLGQIDTEAFF